These 18 T cell receptor beta chains originate from one sample sequenced in a study of shared clonotypes between healthy human individuals. The data were produced by immunoSEQ multiplex PCR, yet TCRdb's version contains in-frame clones alone and is incomplete. The sample lists 1.5 million to 2.5 million clones; approximately 95% were seen once. CD45RO-negative, CCR7-selected cells formed the naive CD8 fraction, which excluded terminally differentiated effector memory CD45RA+ cells. The source material was naive CD8+ T cells sorted from blood. These receptors were taken from a man between 18 and 29 years old in good health.

V and J are TRBV11-2 and TRBJ1-3; D is undetermined. In germline, CDR1 is SGHAT, CDR2 FQNNGV. This CDR3 has 14 residues. Trimming stripped 5 bases from V and 4 bases from J, with 12 bases between. Here the CDR3 reads CASSIYAAGNTIYF. The CDR3 DNA reads as TGTGCCAGCAGCATATACGCAGCCGGAAACACCATATATTTT. Together with reference TRBV11-2 and TRBJ1-3, the CDR3 gives the full variable domain: EAGVAQSPRYKIIEKRQSVAFWCNPISGHATLYWYQQILGQGPKLLIQFQNNGVVDDSQLPKDRFSAERLKGVDSTLKIQPAKLEDSAVYLCASSIYAAGNTIYFGEGSWLTVV.

The table lists this clone with a few counts. The V gene is TRBV4-1, the J gene TRBJ1-2, with D maybe TRBD1 (6 bases). The germline V gene encodes CDR1 MGHRA and CDR2 YSYEKL. There are 13 residues in the CDR3. V was trimmed by 3 bases and J by 6 bases, leaving 11 bases between them. This chain's CDR3 is CASSQPNRDGYTF. The CDR3 DNA follows: TGCGCCAGCAGCCAGCCCAACAGGGATGGCTACACCTTC.

Concerning this clone: This same CDR3 is encoded by further DNA sequences in the sample. The J gene is TRBJ1-1, the V gene TRBV5-5; D is uncertain. Germline assignment: CDR1 SGHKS and CDR2 YYEKEE (reference sequence). The CDR3 is 13 amino acids. Trimming pared 0 bases from V and 0 bases from J, leaving 3 bases between. This chain's CDR3 is CASSLGVNTEAFF. Here the CDR3 DNA reads TGTGCCAGCAGCTTGGGTGTGAACACTGAAGCTTTCTTT.

The V and J genes are TRBV9 and TRBJ2-5; TRBD1 might be the D (6 bases). This CDR3 contains 15 residues. Germline CDR1 and CDR2: SGDLS and YYNGEE. V was shortened by 3 bases and J by 2 bases, with 14 bases between the two germline ends. CDR3 loop: CASSATTGIQETQYF. CDR3 sequence (DNA): TGTGCCAGCAGCGCAACCACAGGGATTCAAGAGACCCAGTACTTC. Complete variable domain (other parts from reference TRBV9 and TRBJ2-5): DSGVTQTPKHLITATGQRVTLRCSPRSGDLSVYWYQQSLDQGLQFLIQYYNGEERAKGNILERFSAQQFPDLHSELNLSSLELGDSALYFCASSATTGIQETQYFGPGTRLLVL.

The chain is built from TRBV30 and TRBJ2-3; D remains ambiguous. Germline V lookup: CDR1 GTSNPN, CDR2 SVGIG (reference sequence). Trimming stripped 4 bases from V and 5 bases from J, with 10 bases between. The CDR3 length is 12 residues. The CDR3 is CAWNLKKDTQYF. DNA for the CDR3: TGTGCCTGGAACCTGAAGAAAGATACGCAGTATTTT.

On this clone itself: Other DNA sequences in the same sample also yield this CDR3. The CDR3 loop is CASSLGLAEGEQFF. CDR3 DNA: TGTGCCAGCAGCTTGGGACTAGCGGAAGGAGAGCAGTTCTTC. The chain recombines TRBV5-6 with TRBJ2-1, with 9 positions matching TRBD2. The V gene's germline CDR1 is SGHDT and CDR2 YYEEEE. The CDR3 is 14 amino acids. With V trimmed by 0 bases and J by 10 bases, 5 bases remained unmatched.

The rearrangement links TRBV30 to TRBJ1-4, with 10 bases matching TRBD1. The ends lost 5 bases at V and 3 bases at J; junction bases unmatched: 0. The CDR3 sequence is 13 residues long. In germline, CDR1 is GTSNPN, CDR2 SVGIG (reference sequence). The CDR3 DNA sequence: TGTGCCTGGGGGACAGGGGCTAATGAAAAACTGTTTTTT. Translating it yields CAWGTGANEKLFF.

The V and J genes are TRBV27 and TRBJ1-1; maybe TRBD1 (6 bases). The CDR3 sequence is 16 residues long. The germline gives CDR1 MNHEY, CDR2 SMNVEV (reference sequence). V dropped 3 bases and J dropped 7 bases, with 21 bases sitting between them. Here the CDR3 reads CASSLLPEGGFVEAFF. DNA of the CDR3: TGTGCCAGCAGTTTGCTCCCCGAAGGGGGATTTGTTGAAGCTTTCTTT.

The chain couples TRBV4-1 to TRBJ1-1, with D possibly matching TRBD1 (6 bases). V gave up 0 bases and J gave up 5 bases, with 16 bases separating them. The CDR3 length is 16 residues. The germline CDR1 and CDR2 sequences are MGHRA and YSYEKL. This chain's CDR3 is CASSQDPGGRGTEAFF. CDR3 nucleotide sequence: TGCGCCAGCAGCCAAGATCCCGGGGGCAGGGGAACTGAAGCTTTCTTT.

In this sample, this clone turned up a few times. V is TRBV7-9 and J is TRBJ1-2, with TRBD1 matching over 8 bases. Germline CDR1 is SEHNR and CDR2 is FQNEAQ (reference sequence). CDR3 size: 13 residues. J gave up 0 bases and V 9 bases, and 3 bases lay outside the gene matches. The CDR3 region is CASGQGANYGYTF. DNA for the CDR3: TGTGCCAGTGGACAGGGAGCTAACTATGGCTACACCTTC.

The rearrangement links TRBV6-5 to TRBJ2-7; 10 nucleotides match TRBD2. The CDR3 extends over 15 amino acids. After removal of 0 bases from V and 5 bases from J, the junction contained 4 bases not matched to a gene. Germline CDR1 and CDR2: MNHEY and SVGAGI. The CDR3 nucleotides read TGTGCCAGCAGTTACTCGACAGGACTAGCGGACGAGCAGTACTTC. It specifies CASSYSTGLADEQYF.

This chain uses TRBV28 with TRBJ2-5; no clear D. Trimming removed 1 base from V and 0 bases from J, with 15 bases in between. This CDR3 has 17 amino acids. The germline CDR1 and CDR2 sequences are MDHEN and SYDVKM. The CDR3 region is CASSLFPIEVDQETQYF. DNA of the CDR3: TGTGCCAGCAGTTTATTTCCCATCGAGGTGGACCAAGAGACCCAGTACTTC.

CDR3 DNA: TGTGCCAGCATGTCCCGCGAACCGGAATACGAGCAGTACTTC. This translates into CASMSREPEYEQYF. The chain employs TRBV28 and TRBJ2-7; D remains ambiguous. The CDR3 consists of 14 residues. Trimming left V 7 bases short and J 4 bases short, with 17 bases between. From germline, CDR1 is MDHEN and CDR2 SYDVKM.

The chain carries TRBV5-6 and TRBJ2-7; the D gene is possibly TRBD1 (6 bases). The length of the CDR3 is 13 residues. CDR1 and CDR2 from the germline V gene are SGHDT and YYEEEE. With 3 bases removed from V and 3 bases from J, the gap between germline ends came to 10 bases. CDR3 amino acids: CASSWGQVYEQYF. CDR3 DNA: TGTGCCAGCAGCTGGGGACAAGTCTACGAGCAGTACTTC.

In its sample, this clone was seen once. J is TRBJ1-1 and V is TRBV7-6; D may be TRBD1 (5 bases). V lost 5 bases and J lost 0, with 13 bases in between. The CDR3 is 15 amino acids. Germline V CDR1 and CDR2: SGHVS, FNYEAQ. CDR3 DNA sequence: TGTGCCAGCAGCCCGTCGACAGTCATGAACACTGAAGCTTTCTTT. Encoded protein: CASSPSTVMNTEAFF.

This rearrangement joins TRBV18 to TRBJ2-3; 7 bases agree with TRBD2. V dropped 0 bases and J dropped 5; count of bases not matched to a gene: 14. This CDR3 is 18 amino acids long. Germline V lookup: CDR1 KGHSH, CDR2 LQKENI. CDR3 region: CASSPPIQGAGKEDTQYF. CDR3 DNA sequence: TGTGCCAGCTCACCACCGATCCAAGGAGCGGGGAAGGAAGATACGCAGTATTTT.

The chain is built from TRBV7-9 and TRBJ1-1, with a tentative D call TRBD1 (5 bases). V lost 7 bases and J 1 base, leaving 10 bases between the germline ends. Germline-derived CDR1 and CDR2 are SEHNR and FQNEAQ (reference sequence). CDR3 length equals 13 residues. CDR3 region: CASTSGPNTEAFF. CDR3 in DNA: TGTGCCAGCACCTCGGGGCCGAACACTGAAGCTTTCTTT.

V gene TRBV4-1 combines with J gene TRBJ2-7, with D perhaps assigned TRBD1 or TRBD2 (5 bases each). This CDR3 spans 16 amino acids. Trimming took 3 bases from V and 1 from J, leaving 16 bases between them. Per germline, CDR1 MGHRA and CDR2 YSYEKL. CDR3 bases: TGCGCCAGCAGCCATCAATCCGGGACGCTGTCCTACGAGCAGTACTTC. It specifies CASSHQSGTLSYEQYF.